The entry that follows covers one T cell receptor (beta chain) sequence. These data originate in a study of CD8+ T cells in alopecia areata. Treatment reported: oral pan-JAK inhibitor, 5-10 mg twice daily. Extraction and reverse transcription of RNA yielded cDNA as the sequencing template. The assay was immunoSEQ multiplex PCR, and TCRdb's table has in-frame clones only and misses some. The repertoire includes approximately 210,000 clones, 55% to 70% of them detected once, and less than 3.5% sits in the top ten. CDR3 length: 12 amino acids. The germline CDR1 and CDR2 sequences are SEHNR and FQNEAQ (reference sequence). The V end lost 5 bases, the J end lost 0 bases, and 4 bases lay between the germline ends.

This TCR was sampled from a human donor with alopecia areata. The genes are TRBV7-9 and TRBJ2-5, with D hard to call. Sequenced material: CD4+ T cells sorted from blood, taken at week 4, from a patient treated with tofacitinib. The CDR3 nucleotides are TGTGCCAGCAGCCCGAACCAAGAGACCCAGTACTTC. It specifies CASSPNQETQYF.